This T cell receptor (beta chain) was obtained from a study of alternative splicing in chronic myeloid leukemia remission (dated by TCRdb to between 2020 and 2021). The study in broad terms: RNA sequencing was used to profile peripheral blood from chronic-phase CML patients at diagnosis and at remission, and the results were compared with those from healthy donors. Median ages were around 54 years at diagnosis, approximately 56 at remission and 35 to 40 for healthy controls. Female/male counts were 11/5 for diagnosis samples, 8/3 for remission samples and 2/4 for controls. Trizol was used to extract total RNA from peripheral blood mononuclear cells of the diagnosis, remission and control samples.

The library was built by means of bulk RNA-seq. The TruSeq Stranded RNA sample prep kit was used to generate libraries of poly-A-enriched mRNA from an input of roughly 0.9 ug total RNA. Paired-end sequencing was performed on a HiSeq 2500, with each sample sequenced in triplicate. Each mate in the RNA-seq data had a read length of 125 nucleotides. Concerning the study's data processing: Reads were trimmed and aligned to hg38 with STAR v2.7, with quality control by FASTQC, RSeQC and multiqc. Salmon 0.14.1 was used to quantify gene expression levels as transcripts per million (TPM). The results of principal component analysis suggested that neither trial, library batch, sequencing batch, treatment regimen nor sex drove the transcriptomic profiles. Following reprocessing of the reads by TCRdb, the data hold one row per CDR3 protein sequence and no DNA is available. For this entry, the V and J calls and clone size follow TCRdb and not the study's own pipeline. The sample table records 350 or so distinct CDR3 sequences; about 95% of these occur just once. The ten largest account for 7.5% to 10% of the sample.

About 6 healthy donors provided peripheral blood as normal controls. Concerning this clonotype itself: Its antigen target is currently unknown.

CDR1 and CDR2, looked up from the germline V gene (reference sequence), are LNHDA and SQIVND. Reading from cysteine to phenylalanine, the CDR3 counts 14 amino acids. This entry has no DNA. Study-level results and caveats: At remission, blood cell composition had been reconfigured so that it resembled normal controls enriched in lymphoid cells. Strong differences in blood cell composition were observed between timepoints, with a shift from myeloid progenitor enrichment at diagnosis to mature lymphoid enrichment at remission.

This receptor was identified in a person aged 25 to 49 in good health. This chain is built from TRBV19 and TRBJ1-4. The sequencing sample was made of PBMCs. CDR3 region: CASRQLATNEKLFF.